The clone carrying this T cell receptor (beta chain) was seen once. The data were taken from a study of blood T cell repertoires in COVID-19. Across the whole study: Samples came from the United States, Italy and Spain, spanning acute and convalescent COVID-19.

Everyone who took part was roughly 18 to 89 years old, and they came from some 23 US areas. TCRdb's copy holds only in-frame clones and misses some; the assay was immunoSEQ multiplex PCR. The sample records about 240,000 clones, about 89% being singletons. CDR1 and CDR2 (germline): SGHNT, YENEEA. The CDR3 is made up of 14 amino acids. J was trimmed by 6 bases and V by 4 bases; bases with no gene match: 2. This sequence joins TRBV11-3 and TRBJ2-1, with 11 nucleotides matching TRBD1. This clonotype originated in a woman under 40 who had recovered from COVID-19. Sequencing was done on a sample of PBMCs or T cells enriched from blood (not recorded which). The CDR3 nucleotides are TGTGCCAGCAGCTCCGGGACAGGGGGCAATGAGCAGTTCTTC. Protein product: CASSSGTGGNEQFF.